Listed below are T cell receptor beta chains from one sample, sequenced in a study of OX40 agonist ivuxolimab in advanced cancers. TCRdb keeps only in-frame clones here, not all; method: immunoSEQ multiplex PCR. The sample has more than 85,000 clones; around 90% are singletons. The sequencing here drew on CD4+ or CD8+ T cells sorted from blood, taken in a trial of the OX40 agonist ivuxolimab. The source is an adult with an advanced solid tumor such as melanoma, head and neck, liver or kidney cancer. The CDR3 runs from the conserved cysteine through the conserved F or W. The D gene is left open where the match is weak. Size is stated for part of the rows, as once, few or many counts, or as a class when the clone is expanded.

abundance	d_gene	j_gene	v_gene	CDR3aa	CDR3nt
.	TRBD2	TRBJ2-5	TRBV7-7	CASSLTSGQETQYF	TGTGCTAGCAGCCTAACTAGCGGGCAAGAGACCCAGTACTTC
.	TRBD2	TRBJ2-4	TRBV7-9	CASSLYLSGTSLGKNIQYF	TGTGCCAGCAGCTTATATCTTAGCGGGACCTCTCTGGGCAAAAACATTCAGTACTTC
.	.	TRBJ1-4	TRBV30	CAWSAGAVNEKLFF	TGTGCCTGGAGTGCCGGGGCTGTAAATGAAAAACTGTTTTTT
few	.	TRBJ2-7	TRBV10-3	CAISESPSSEQYF	TGTGCCATCAGTGAGTCACCCAGCAGCGAGCAGTACTTC
.	TRBD2	TRBJ2-7	TRBV2	CASSEGLAGEDNEQYF	TGTGCCAGCAGTGAAGGTCTAGCGGGAGAGGATAACGAGCAGTACTTC
.	.	TRBJ1-2	TRBV12-5	CASGLVGRVIGYTF	TGTGCTAGTGGTTTGGTAGGCAGGGTGATTGGCTACACCTTC
.	TRBD2	TRBJ2-1	TRBV25-1	CASSEFGPSGIHNEQFF	TGTGCCAGCAGTGAATTTGGTCCTAGCGGGATTCACAATGAGCAGTTCTTC
.	TRBD2	TRBJ2-7	TRBV9	CASSVVGTSGSEQYF	TGTGCCAGCAGCGTAGTGGGGACTAGCGGGAGTGAGCAGTACTTC
.	.	TRBJ1-1	TRBV14	CASRGQSGTEAFF	TGTGCCAGCCGAGGACAGTCCGGGACTGAAGCTTTCTTT
few	TRBD1	TRBJ1-1	TRBV5-6	CASSFGTANSEAFF	TGTGCCAGCAGCTTCGGGACAGCCAACAGTGAAGCTTTCTTT
.	.	TRBJ2-7	TRBV2	CASSEGLASIEQYF	TGTGCCAGCAGTGAAGGTCTAGCTTCCATCGAGCAGTACTTC
.	.	TRBJ1-4	TRBV5-1	CASSVTGVNEKLFF	TGCGCCAGCAGCGTGACAGGAGTTAATGAAAAACTGTTTTTT
.	TRBD2	TRBJ2-5	TRBV6-5	CASSYSWAGAGETQYF	TGTGCCAGCAGTTACTCTTGGGCGGGAGCGGGAGAGACCCAGTACTTC
once	TRBD1	TRBJ1-2	TRBV4-2	CASSQAHQGARYGYTF	TGTGCCAGCAGCCAAGCACACCAGGGGGCGAGGTATGGCTACACCTTC
.	.	TRBJ1-1	TRBV6-1	CASSRGQNTEAFF	TGTGCCAGCAGTCGTGGACAGAACACTGAAGCTTTCTTT
medium-sized	.	TRBJ1-5	TRBV28	CASRVPGAMGYSNQPQHF	TGTGCCAGCAGGGTACCAGGGGCGATGGGATATAGCAATCAGCCCCAGCATTTT
.	.	TRBJ1-4	TRBV7-7	CASSSRGAGREKLFF	TGTGCTAGCAGTTCCAGGGGAGCGGGTCGGGAAAAACTGTTTTTT
.	TRBD2	TRBJ2-3	TRBV7-3	CASSLGPSGRAVTDTQYF	TGTGCCAGCAGCTTAGGTCCCAGCGGGAGGGCCGTGACAGATACGCAGTATTTT
.	TRBD1	TRBJ2-2	TRBV5-1	CASSFGTVNTGELFF	TGCGCCAGCAGCTTCGGGACAGTGAACACCGGGGAGCTGTTTTTT
.	.	TRBJ2-5	TRBV6-1	CASRVGSVDPGTQYF	TGTGCCAGCAGGGTGGGTAGTGTGGATCCTGGGACCCAGTACTTC
.	TRBD2	TRBJ2-5	TRBV6-1	CASSVGTSPGETQYF	TGTGCCAGCAGTGTCGGGACTAGCCCGGGAGAGACCCAGTACTTC
.	TRBD2	TRBJ2-1	TRBV5-1	CASSLTGGSSYNEQFF	TGCGCCAGCAGCTTGACGGGAGGGAGCTCCTACAATGAGCAGTTCTTC
.	TRBD2	TRBJ2-1	TRBV30	CAWSSRAGGREQFF	TGTGCCTGGAGTAGTAGAGCGGGAGGTCGTGAGCAGTTCTTC
.	.	TRBJ1-4	TRBV9	CASSGNFATNEKLFF	TGTGCCAGCAGCGGCAACTTTGCAACTAATGAAAAACTGTTTTTT
.	TRBD1	TRBJ2-5	TRBV5-1	CASSKTGGAAETQYF	TGCGCCAGCAGTAAGACAGGGGGCGCGGCGGAGACCCAGTACTTC
once	.	TRBJ2-7	TRBV7-9	CASSYQGGGPYEQYF	TGTGCCAGCAGCTACCAGGGAGGAGGGCCCTACGAGCAGTACTTC
.	TRBD1	TRBJ2-1	TRBV27	CASSSRTGISYNEQFF	TGTGCCAGCAGTTCAAGGACAGGTATCTCTTACAATGAGCAGTTCTTC
.	TRBD2	TRBJ2-2	TRBV18	CASSKLAGITGELFF	TGTGCCAGCTCCAAACTAGCGGGAATAACCGGGGAGCTGTTTTTT
once	TRBD2	TRBJ2-5	TRBV7-9	CASSPGLAGGRLETQYF	TGTGCCAGCAGCCCGGGACTAGCGGGAGGCCGTTTGGAGACCCAGTACTTC
.	.	TRBJ2-7	TRBV28	CASSLAPGRGPYEQYF	TGTGCCAGCAGTTTAGCCCCGGGGAGGGGGCCCTACGAGCAGTACTTC
.	TRBD1	TRBJ1-2	TRBV11-2	CASSLDARTGGYGYTF	TGTGCCAGCAGCTTAGATGCCAGGACAGGGGGCTATGGCTACACCTTC
few	.	TRBJ2-3	TRBV6-1	CASSEYPRKSTDTQYF	TGTGCCAGCAGTGAATACCCGAGGAAAAGCACAGATACGCAGTATTTT
.	.	TRBJ2-5	TRBV18	CASSPLMGQNQETQYF	TGTGCCAGCTCACCTCTTATGGGGCAGAACCAAGAGACCCAGTACTTC
.	.	TRBJ2-3	TRBV5-1	CASSLGQSKDTQYF	TGCGCCAGCAGCTTGGGACAGTCCAAAGATACGCAGTATTTT
once	TRBD1	TRBJ2-7	TRBV4-1	CASSRGTGSPYEQYF	TGCGCCAGCAGCCGCGGGACAGGGAGCCCCTACGAGCAGTACTTC
.	.	TRBJ2-5	TRBV5-4	CASSLRKETQYF	TGTGCCAGCAGCCTGAGGAAAGAGACCCAGTACTTC
few	.	TRBJ1-4	TRBV6-5	CASSFSATTNEKLFF	TGTGCCAGCAGTTTCTCAGCGACAACTAATGAAAAACTGTTTTTT
.	TRBD1	TRBJ2-1	TRBV12-5	CASGLGQGIIYNEQFF	TGTGCTAGTGGTTTAGGACAGGGCATTATATACAATGAGCAGTTCTTC
.	.	TRBJ2-6	TRBV4-1	CASSLGHASGANVLTF	TGCGCCAGCAGCCTCGGACACGCCTCTGGGGCCAACGTCCTGACTTTC
.	.	TRBJ1-1	TRBV6-5	CASSYSMTMNTEAFF	TGTGCCAGCAGTTACTCGATGACGATGAACACTGAAGCTTTCTTT
.	.	TRBJ2-7	TRBV25-1	CASSEFRAEGYEQYF	TGTGCCAGCAGTGAGTTTAGGGCAGAGGGCTACGAGCAGTACTTC
.	.	TRBJ2-1	TRBV28	CASSLFGGIYNEQFF	TGTGCCAGCAGTTTATTCGGGGGAATCTACAATGAGCAGTTCTTC
.	.	TRBJ2-3	TRBV7-2	CASSTDGTDTQYF	TGTGCCAGCAGCACAGATGGGACAGATACGCAGTATTTT
.	TRBD2	TRBJ2-2	TRBV2	CASSEELAGTGELFF	TGTGCCAGCAGTGAGGAACTAGCGGGTACCGGGGAGCTGTTTTTT
.	.	TRBJ1-4	TRBV18	CASSPPDSEKLFF	TGTGCCAGCTCACCACCAGACAGTGAAAAACTGTTTTTT
.	.	TRBJ2-3	TRBV5-1	CASSLRGSTDTQYF	TGCGCCAGCAGCTTGAGGGGGAGCACAGATACGCAGTATTTT
.	.	TRBJ2-7	TRBV28	CASSSGTGLVGGGRLVEQYF	TGTGCCAGCAGTTCCGGGACAGGGTTAGTCGGCGGCGGGAGGTTGGTCGAGCAGTACTTC
.	.	TRBJ1-1	TRBV11-1	CASSSEALPGRAFF	TGTGCCAGCAGTTCAGAGGCCCTCCCCGGGAGAGCTTTCTTT
.	TRBD1	TRBJ2-7	TRBV7-9	CASNPGQGVHEQYF	TGTGCCAGCAACCCGGGACAGGGTGTCCACGAGCAGTACTTC
.	TRBD1	TRBJ1-6	TRBV7-2	CASSLGTVNSPLHF	TGTGCCAGCAGCTTGGGGACAGTAAATTCACCCCTCCACTTT
.	TRBD1	TRBJ2-4	TRBV30	CACMDRGAKNIQYF	TGTGCCTGCATGGACAGGGGAGCCAAAAACATTCAGTACTTC
.	.	TRBJ2-3	TRBV29-1	CSATGYTQYF	TGCAGCGCGACAGGATATACGCAGTATTTT
.	.	TRBJ2-2	TRBV7-2	CASSRYTGELFF	TGTGCCAGCAGCAGATACACCGGGGAGCTGTTTTTT
.	.	TRBJ1-1	TRBV10-3	CAISPRGNTEAFF	TGTGCCATCAGTCCGAGGGGGAACACTGAAGCTTTCTTT
.	TRBD1	TRBJ2-1	TRBV7-7	CASSRQGYNEQFF	TGTGCTAGCAGCCGACAGGGCTACAATGAGCAGTTCTTC
.	.	TRBJ2-7	TRBV10-3	CAISRDAQIYEQYF	TGTGCCATCAGCCGGGACGCACAGATCTACGAGCAGTACTTC
.	TRBD1	TRBJ1-1	TRBV28	CASWPPQGGMNTEAFF	TGTGCCAGCTGGCCCCCCCAGGGGGGGATGAACACTGAAGCTTTCTTT
.	.	TRBJ2-3	TRBV18	CASSPEGNTQYF	TGTGCCAGCTCACCAGAGGGGAATACGCAGTATTTT
.	.	TRBJ1-4	TRBV28	CASRTGQANEKLFF	TGTGCCAGCAGAACAGGGCAGGCTAATGAAAAACTGTTTTTT